Presented here are 17 T cell receptor beta chains from one specimen sequenced in a study of cytomegalovirus exposure and HLA in healthy donors. 13 Jbeta primers and 60 Vbeta primers were used for the PCR. The method was immunoSEQ multiplex PCR; TCRdb's version includes in-frame clones alone and lacks a portion of them. The sample records over 150,000 clones, about 77% being singletons. The sample consisted of PBMCs. These receptors all come from a woman in her forties or fifties in good health and CMV-seronegative.

CDR3 sequence reads: CASSALSGGVLETQYF. The CDR3 DNA reads as TGTGCCAGCAGCGCCCTCAGCGGGGGGGTTTTGGAGACCCAGTACTTC. This chain connects TRBV5-6 to TRBJ2-5; 10 bases fit TRBD2. This CDR3 is built from 16 residues. Looked up from germline, CDR1 is SGHDT and CDR2 is YYEEEE. V shed 4 bases and J 5 bases; nucleotides not matched to a gene: 11.

This clone has a handful of counts. The chain links TRBV28 to TRBJ1-5; D not resolved. Trimming stripped 3 bases from V and 7 bases from J, with 13 bases between. CDR3 length: 14 residues. The germline CDR1 and CDR2 sequences are MDHEN and SYDVKM. CDR3 protein: CASSLPYQAQPQHF. CDR3 DNA sequence: TGTGCCAGCAGTTTGCCCTACCAGGCCCAGCCCCAGCATTTT.

CDR3 sequence reads: CASSPGNTEAFF. For the CDR3, the DNA is TGTGCCAGCTCCCCGGGGAACACTGAAGCTTTCTTT. This chain joins TRBV18 and TRBJ1-1; D remains ambiguous. This CDR3 comprises 12 residues. Between the trimmed V and J ends, which lost 6 bases and 1 base, there was a span of 6 bases. CDR1 KGHSH and CDR2 LQKENI come from the germline V gene.

CDR3 in DNA: TGTGCCAGTAGTGACGGACAGGGGGCGAATGAAAAACTGTTTTTT. Its translation is CASSDGQGANEKLFF. The J gene is TRBJ1-4, the V gene TRBV19; 11 bases map to TRBD1. The CDR3 length is 15 residues. The junction had 4 bases not matched to a gene; V was cut back by 5 bases and J by 5 bases. Germline loops: CDR1 LNHDA, CDR2 SQIVND (reference sequence).

J is TRBJ2-2 and V is TRBV27; 12 positions match TRBD2. V lost 3 bases, J lost 4 bases, and 3 bases stayed unmatched. The germline gives CDR1 MNHEY, CDR2 SMNVEV (reference sequence). The CDR3 has 16 residues. The CDR3 reads CASSLGLAGATGELFF. The CDR3 coding sequence is TGTGCCAGCAGTTTGGGACTAGCGGGTGCCACCGGGGAGCTGTTTTTT.

This chain links TRBV6-5 with TRBJ2-7, with 11 bases matching TRBD2. Unmatched junction bases numbered 5, after V lost 0 bases and J lost 4 bases. This CDR3 is built from 16 residues. CDR1 is MNHEY and CDR2 is SVGAGI in the germline V gene. CDR3 sequence: CASSYSSGGAPYEQYF. As DNA, the CDR3 is TGTGCCAGCAGTTACTCTAGCGGGGGGGCCCCATACGAGCAGTACTTC.

The rearrangement links TRBV29-1 to TRBJ1-3; weak D call: TRBD1 (6 bases). V lost 4 bases and J lost 2, with 15 bases in between. Per the germline V gene, CDR1 is SQVTM and CDR2 is ANQGSEA. This CDR3 is built from 15 residues. The chain's CDR3 is CSVGMTGGPGNTIYF. The CDR3 DNA follows: TGCAGCGTTGGGATGACAGGTGGCCCTGGAAACACCATATATTTT.

V and J are TRBV27 and TRBJ1-1, with 10 bases aligning to TRBD1. In germline, CDR1 is MNHEY, CDR2 SMNVEV (reference sequence). Unmatched junction bases numbered 4, after V lost 2 bases and J lost 4 bases. The CDR3 extends over 15 amino acids. CDR3 DNA: TGTGCCAGCAGTTTAAGCCGGGACAGGGGCACTGAAGCTTTCTTT. This translates into CASSLSRDRGTEAFF.

This clone was detected only once. This chain connects TRBV19 to TRBJ1-2, with D hard to call. Germline V gene data show CDR1 as LNHDA and CDR2 as SQIVND (reference sequence). V shed 3 bases and J shed 0 bases, with 14 bases lying between them. The CDR3 length is 16 residues. CDR3 nucleotide sequence: TGTGCCAGTAGTATCCTTTGGAGGGAGACTAACTATGGCTACACCTTC. Translating gives CASSILWRETNYGYTF.

V is TRBV27 and J is TRBJ2-1, with TRBD1 matching over 7 bases. The CDR3 has 14 amino acids. CDR1 and CDR2 from the germline V gene are MNHEY and SMNVEV (reference sequence). J lost 8 bases, V lost 2 bases, and 6 bases had no gene match. CDR3 sequence: CASSLRQGPHEQFF. CDR3 DNA: TGTGCCAGCAGTTTAAGACAGGGTCCGCATGAGCAGTTCTTC.

The chain joins TRBV15 to TRBJ2-3; 7 bases map to TRBD1. Per germline, CDR1 LNHNV and CDR2 YYDKDF (reference sequence). The CDR3 runs 16 residues. After removal of 1 base from V and 1 base from J, the junction contained 5 bases not matched to a gene. The CDR3 spells CATSRGGTARTDTQYF. The CDR3 coding sequence is TGTGCCACCAGCAGAGGGGGGACAGCACGCACAGATACGCAGTATTTT.

V and J are TRBV30 and TRBJ1-4, with D possibly TRBD1 on 6 matching bases. There are 12 residues in the CDR3. Germline-derived CDR1 and CDR2 are GTSNPN and SVGIG (reference sequence). V lost 5 bases and J lost 5, with 9 bases in between. In DNA, the CDR3 is TGTGCCTGGGGACAGCGGAATGAAAAACTGTTTTTT. Its translation: CAWGQRNEKLFF.

The chain couples TRBV5-4 to TRBJ2-5; TRBD2 agrees at 8 bases. The J segment lost 3 bases and the V segment lost 4 bases, leaving 11 bases of the junction unmatched. CDR3 length equals 16 residues. Germline CDR1 SGHNT, CDR2 YYREEE (reference sequence). CDR3 sequence (DNA): TGTGCCAGCAGCCCTCGGGGGGGCGTCGATGAAGAGACCCAGTACTTC. Encoded protein: CASSPRGGVDEETQYF.

The J gene is TRBJ2-1, the V gene TRBV4-2, with TRBD2 matching 9 bases. The CDR3 spans 18 residues. The V and J ends lost 1 base and 0 bases, in that order; junction bases with no gene match: 7. CDR1 is LGHNA, CDR2 YNFKEQ, per germline. The CDR3 DNA follows: TGTGCCAGCAGCCAAGTGGCGGGGGGGCTCAGCTCCTACAATGAGCAGTTCTTC. Its protein is CASSQVAGGLSSYNEQFF.

The chain carries TRBV16 and TRBJ2-7, with 9 nucleotides matching TRBD1. J gave up 0 bases and V 1 base, and 7 bases lay outside the gene matches. Germline loops: CDR1 KGHSY, CDR2 FQNENV. This CDR3 spans 17 amino acids. CDR3 DNA sequence: TGTGCCAGCAGCCAATTGGGGGACAGGGCCATCTCCTACGAGCAGTACTTC. Translating gives CASSQLGDRAISYEQYF.

The chain couples TRBV11-3 to TRBJ2-1; TRBD2 matches at 8 bases. V was clipped by 3 bases and J by 7 bases; unmatched bases: 11. The CDR3 length is 16 residues. Germline V gives CDR1 SGHNT, CDR2 YENEEA. The CDR3 bases are TGTGCCAGCAGCTTTTCTGGCGGGACTAGTGGAAATGAGCAGTTCTTC. It specifies CASSFSGGTSGNEQFF.

The chain is built from TRBV19 and TRBJ1-5; 8 bases agree with TRBD1. There are 17 residues in the CDR3. Germline CDR1 LNHDA, CDR2 SQIVND (reference sequence). With 3 bases clipped from V and 2 bases from J, the junction kept 9 bases outside the gene matches. CDR3 sequence: CASSMVGQGKGNQPQHF. In nucleotides, the CDR3 is TGTGCCAGTAGTATGGTAGGACAGGGAAAAGGCAATCAGCCCCAGCATTTT.